This T cell receptor beta chain was captured by sequencing in a study of CD8 T cells in cerebrospinal fluid in Alzheimer's disease (dated by TCRdb to the early 2020s). Study-level background: To assess CSF T cell clonal expansion, the study used two single-cell approaches: plate-based nested PCR sequencing and droplet-based sequencing. In the droplet-based CSF analysis comparing patients with controls, there were roughly 10 healthy controls (about 11,000 cells) and roughly 10 patients with MCI or Alzheimer's disease (around 10,000 cells). The study tested whether clonally expanded T cells were present in cerebrospinal fluid from healthy elderly individuals and from patients with neurodegenerative disease. A total of around 25 samples were covered by the CSF gene-expression analysis, which included Parkinson's disease patients. On the study overall, not on this receptor specifically: A higher percentage of TCRs was made up by the largest CSF clone in patients with MCI or Alzheimer's disease than in controls. The EBV-specific clones were neither the most highly expanded clones nor enriched among patients. Only samples with detectable clones went into the overall clonality comparison: approximately eleven healthy, 5 MCI, 5 AD, and 6 PD. When the data were pooled, 4 of 6 Alzheimer's patients but only 1 of 10 healthy subjects had a highly expanded clone, defined as one making up at least 3% of TCRs. Finding EBV-specific TCRs in CSF, the authors cautioned, does not establish a causal link between EBV and Alzheimer's disease.

The CDR3, cysteine through phenylalanine, is 15 amino acids long. The record lacks a DNA sequence. The germline V gene encodes CDR1 KGHSH and CDR2 LQKENI. In the absence of a count, this clonotype is rated medium-sized (0.01 to 0.1%) from its frequency. It lacks a known antigen. The library was made by 10x single-cell sequencing. CSF cells were profiled with 10X Genomics single-cell V(D)J and 5' gene-expression libraries. CSF single-cell TCR libraries were sequenced on an Illumina NextSeq550. The study's processing was this. V(D)J reads were aligned to the vdj-GRCh38 alts ensemble 2.0.0 reference and were analysed with the Cell Ranger vdj pipeline. Cell barcodes sharing the same set of productive CDR3 nucleotide sequences were defined as clonotypes. To connect clonality with transcriptional profiles, clonotype information was added to the gene-expression metadata in Seurat v3.0. CSF cells with more than 1,800 genes, more than 7,500 UMIs or more than 10% mitochondrial reads were excluded. To find TCRs with known antigen specificity, CDR3-beta sequences were matched against VDJdb. Network analysis of clone sharing used the R package qgraph and included only TCRs with complete alpha and beta chains. Each CDR3 protein sequence appears as one entry after TCRdb reprocessed the reads, and no DNA is included. V and J calls and clone size were set by TCRdb, not the authors. The record for this sample contains around 1,600 distinct CDR3 sequences. The ten largest account for 4.5% to 6% of the sample.

Acute infectious disease was absent in all participants, and all participants were in good physical condition. Biomarkers including neurofilament, amyloid-beta and tau were used to confirm neurodegeneration in the patients. A live/dead marker was used to sort live CSF cells for droplet-based sequencing. CSF was obtained by lumbar puncture, and immune cells were pelleted by centrifugation at 300g. Each CSF sample was checked for red blood cells, and any sample showing blood contamination was excluded. CSF cells were cryopreserved by placing the cells in freezing medium, freezing the cells overnight at -80 degrees C, and then storing the cells in liquid nitrogen. Before analysis, CSF samples had been stored for less than seven months.

The sequence joins TRBV18 to TRBJ2-6. This TCR derives from a human donor with Alzheimer's disease. The sequenced sample consisted of cerebrospinal fluid. For the CDR3, the sequence is CASSPGASGANVLTF.